These 20 T cell receptor beta chains came from one sample sequenced in a study of blood T cell repertoires in COVID-19. The table came from immunoSEQ multiplex PCR; TCRdb's copy has only in-frame clones and leaves some out. The data show 370,000 or so clones, with around 84% seen just once and more than 0.85% held by the top ten. Sequenced input: peripheral blood. The receptors stem from a human donor with acute or convalescent COVID-19. The donor label of this sample is uncertain.

This rearrangement joins TRBV7-2 to TRBJ1-1; D possibly corresponds to TRBD1 (6 bases). V lost 2 bases and J 6 bases, leaving 10 bases between the germline ends. Germline V gene data show CDR1 as SGHTA and CDR2 as FQGNSA. CDR3 size: 13 residues. The CDR3 DNA reads TGTGCCAGCAGCTTAAGGACAGCCTCTGAAGCTTTCTTT. Translation gives CASSLRTASEAFF.

The J gene is TRBJ2-1, the V gene TRBV2; TRBD2 matches at 11 bases. Germline V lookup: CDR1 SNHLY, CDR2 FYNNEI. The CDR3 runs to 18 residues. V dropped 5 bases and J dropped 5; count of bases not matched to a gene: 14. The CDR3 region has the DNA TGTGCCAGCAGTTACAGGGGGCTACTAGCGGGAGTCAACAATGAGCAGTTCTTC. This gives the protein CASSYRGLLAGVNNEQFF.

The chain has TRBV3-1 (or the pseudogene TRBV3-2) and TRBJ2-7, with no clear D. V lost 3 bases, J lost 3 bases, and 12 bases lay in between. The CDR3 consists of 14 residues. Germline loops: CDR1 LGHDT, CDR2 YNNKEL (reference sequence). The CDR3 sequence is CASSQIGFFYEQYF. CDR3 nucleotide sequence: TGTGCCAGCAGCCAGATCGGGTTCTTCTACGAGCAGTACTTC.

This sequence joins TRBV6-5 and TRBJ2-2; 11 bases line up with TRBD1. The V gene's germline CDR1 is MNHEY and CDR2 SVGAGI. The junction had 13 bases not matched to a gene; V was cut back by 10 bases and J by 9 bases. The CDR3 has 15 amino acids. The CDR3 protein is CATWTGGGISRELFF. In DNA form, the CDR3 reads TGTGCCACCTGGACAGGGGGCGGTATTAGTCGGGAGCTGTTTTTT.

The rearrangement uses TRBV30 and TRBJ2-1; D is ambiguous. Germline loops: CDR1 GTSNPN, CDR2 SVGIG (reference sequence). V was cut by 3 bases and J by 0 bases, with 6 bases left in between. This CDR3 is built from 13 residues. For the CDR3, the DNA is TGTGCCTGGAGCACAAGCTCCTACAATGAGCAGTTCTTC. Protein sequence: CAWSTSSYNEQFF.

This clone was found a few times. V gene TRBV6-5 combines with J gene TRBJ1-1; D remains unclear. Trimming took 4 bases from V and 1 from J, leaving 10 bases between them. The CDR3 covers 14 residues. Germline V gene lookup returns CDR1 MNHEY and CDR2 SVGAGI. The CDR3 protein is CASSSLTTNTEAFF. The CDR3 nucleotides are TGTGCCAGCAGTTCTTTAACAACGAACACTGAAGCTTTCTTT.

J is TRBJ2-5 and V is TRBV7-9; possible D gene TRBD2, 5 bases. The CDR3 consists of 14 residues. CDR1 and CDR2 from the germline V gene are SEHNR and FQNEAQ (reference sequence). Trimming shortened V by 1 base and J by 5 bases, and 11 bases separated the two germline ends. The DNA for the CDR3 is TGTGCCAGCAGCTTAGGACTGGGAGCGGAGACCCAGTACTTC. It yields the protein CASSLGLGAETQYF.

Remarks on this clone: A junction boundary mismatches the germline segment, possibly from a read error. The chain uses TRBV19 and TRBJ2-2; D is perhaps TRBD2 (6 bases). The CDR3 runs 16 residues. CDR1 is LNHDA, CDR2 SQIVND, per germline (reference sequence). The CDR3 DNA is TGTGCCAGTAGTATAGGGTGGCGCGGGAACGCCGGGGAGCTGTTTTTT. Amino acid sequence: CASSIGWRGNAGELFF.

This chain uses TRBV28 with TRBJ2-7, with 9 positions matching TRBD1. Germline V gene data show CDR1 as MDHEN and CDR2 as SYDVKM. This CDR3 region has 13 residues. The junction had 8 bases not matched to a gene; V was cut back by 7 bases and J by 7 bases. The CDR3 DNA reads TGTGCCAGCAAGCTACAGGGGGCGCGAGAGCAGTACTTC. Translated, it gives CASKLQGAREQYF.

This chain uses TRBV30 with TRBJ1-2; no firm D call. Between the trimmed V and J ends, which lost 0 bases and 8 bases, there was a span of 22 bases. The CDR3 is made up of 16 amino acids. Germline CDR1 reads GTSNPN; CDR2 reads SVGIG (reference sequence). CDR3 nucleotides: TGTGCCTGGAGTGTTGTAGCAGCGCCTCGCCCTATAGGCTACACCTTC. Protein sequence: CAWSVVAAPRPIGYTF.

The table lists this clone with a few counts. The chain is built from TRBV6-5 and TRBJ1-3; D might be TRBD1 (6 bases). This CDR3 contains 15 residues. Trimming left V 0 bases short and J 5 bases short, with 11 bases between. Germline assignment: CDR1 MNHEY and CDR2 SVGAGI. In DNA form, the CDR3 reads TGTGCCAGCAGTTACTCGGCACAGGGTAGAAACACCATATATTTT. Translating gives CASSYSAQGRNTIYF.

The chain's CDR3 is CASSPGLGNEQFF. As DNA, the CDR3 is TGTGCCAGCTCACCCGGACTAGGCAATGAGCAGTTCTTC. The chain combines TRBV18 with TRBJ2-1, with 7 bases matching TRBD2. The length of the CDR3 is 13 residues. V gave up 3 bases and J gave up 6 bases; unmatched junction bases: 2. CDR1 is KGHSH, CDR2 LQKENI, per germline.

CDR3 loop: CASSIQGSRDTEAFF. As DNA, the CDR3 is TGTGCCAGTAGTATACAGGGTAGTCGGGACACTGAAGCTTTCTTT. The gene calls are TRBV19 and TRBJ1-1; a possible D gene is TRBD1 (5 bases). This CDR3 spans 15 amino acids. Germline V CDR1 and CDR2: LNHDA, SQIVND (reference sequence). The V end was cut by 2 bases, the J end by 3 bases, with 13 bases between.

The chain's CDR3 is CASRLTGDTEAFF. For the CDR3, the DNA is TGTGCCAGCAGACTGACAGGGGACACTGAAGCTTTCTTT. The chain employs TRBV6-5 and TRBJ1-1; 8 nucleotides align to TRBD1. This CDR3 contains 13 residues. V trimming: 6 bases; J trimming: 3 bases; junction bases outside the gene matches: 3. Germline loops: CDR1 MNHEY, CDR2 SVGAGI.

The chain is built from TRBV9 and TRBJ2-3; 10 bases line up with TRBD2. Per the germline V gene, CDR1 is SGDLS and CDR2 is YYNGEE. V lost 4 bases, J lost 4 bases, and 9 bases stayed unmatched. The CDR3 spans 16 residues. The CDR3 region is CASSLRAGGGPDTQYF. DNA for the CDR3: TGTGCCAGCAGCCTCCGAGCGGGGGGGGGTCCAGATACGCAGTATTTT.

V gene TRBV28 combines with J gene TRBJ2-7; 7 bases line up with TRBD2. The junction had 5 bases not matched to a gene; V was cut back by 0 bases and J by 6 bases. From germline, CDR1 is MDHEN and CDR2 SYDVKM. The CDR3 is 14 residues long. The CDR3 spells CASSLWLGRGEQYF. The DNA for the CDR3 is TGTGCCAGCAGTTTATGGTTAGGGAGGGGCGAGCAGTACTTC.

The CDR3 spells CASRSGQGKTQYF. In DNA form, the CDR3 reads TGTGCCAGTAGATCAGGACAGGGAAAGACCCAGTACTTC. The chain uses TRBV19 and TRBJ2-5, with TRBD1 matching 8 bases. This CDR3 region has 13 residues. V dropped 6 bases and J dropped 6; count of bases not matched to a gene: 6. Germline CDR1 reads LNHDA; CDR2 reads SQIVND (reference sequence).

This clone was counted once. J is TRBJ1-5 and V is TRBV19, with 8 bases matching TRBD1. The germline gives CDR1 LNHDA, CDR2 SQIVND (reference sequence). V lost 6 bases, J lost 3 bases, and 4 bases stayed unmatched. The CDR3 consists of 14 residues. The CDR3 bases are TGTGCCAGTAGGGACAGGGAGAACAATCAGCCCCAGCATTTT. Encoded protein: CASRDRENNQPQHF.

The chain joins TRBV5-1 to TRBJ2-3, with 9 bases that match TRBD1. J lost 4 bases, V lost 7 bases, and 7 bases had no gene match. This CDR3 has 14 residues. Germline CDR1 SGHRS, CDR2 YFSETQ. The CDR3 nucleotides are TGCGCCAGCTCTGCGACAGGGGGATCAGATACGCAGTATTTT. Residues: CASSATGGSDTQYF.

This chain links TRBV7-2 with TRBJ2-5; TRBD2 might be the D (6 bases). Per the germline V gene, CDR1 is SGHTA and CDR2 is FQGNSA. The CDR3 runs 13 residues. Trimming stripped 5 bases from V and 3 bases from J, with 10 bases between. DNA for the CDR3: TGTGCCAGCAGCCCGACTAGAGAAGAGACCCAGTACTTC. As protein: CASSPTREETQYF. Filled out from reference TRBV7-2 and TRBJ2-5, the complete variable domain reads GAGVSQSPSNKVTEKGKDVELRCDPISGHTALYWYRQSLGQGLEFLIYFQGNSAPDKSGLPSDRFSAERTGGSVSTLTIQRTQQEDSAVYLCASSPTREETQYFGPGTRLLVL.